This is a list of T cell receptor beta chains from one sample in a study of T cell responses to AZD1222 COVID-19 vaccine. Using immunoSEQ multiplex PCR, the repertoire was profiled, and TCRdb retains in-frame clones only, with some absent. The sample records around 100,000 clones, around 87% being singletons. The source was peripheral blood, collected 28 days after the second AZD1222 dose. These receptor sequences come from an adult who received the AZD1222 COVID-19 vaccine. The CDR3 runs from the conserved cysteine through the conserved F or W. Fields, in order: V gene, D gene, clone size, J gene, CDR3 protein, CDR3 DNA. The D gene is left open where the match is weak. Clone size is shown for a subset of rows, as once, few, many or a class of expanded clone.

TRBV4-1	TRBD2	NA	TRBJ2-1	CASSQSGSGVYSEQFF	TGCGCCAGCAGCCAAAGCGGGAGTGGGGTCTACAGTGAGCAGTTCTTC
TRBV7-2	TRBD1	NA	TRBJ1-2	CASSLVGDRGYDGYTF	TGTGCCAGCAGCTTAGTGGGGGACAGGGGGTACGATGGCTACACCTTC
TRBV6-5	TRBD1	NA	TRBJ2-7	CASSWDRVNEQYF	TGTGCCAGCAGTTGGGACAGGGTCAACGAGCAGTACTTC
TRBV2	TRBD1	NA	TRBJ1-3	CASSEDRVGNTIYF	TGTGCCAGCAGCGAAGACAGGGTGGGAAACACCATATATTTT
TRBV7-2	TRBD2	few	TRBJ2-1	CASSPGLAASVFYNEQFF	TGTGCCAGCAGCCCCGGACTAGCGGCCTCAGTTTTTTACAATGAGCAGTTCTTC
TRBV9	TRBD2	NA	TRBJ2-2	CASSPREWRGTGELFF	TGTGCCAGCAGCCCGCGGGAGTGGCGAGGGACCGGGGAGCTGTTTTTT
TRBV2	TRBD1	NA	TRBJ1-4	CASSAGQGREKLFF	TGTGCCAGCAGTGCGGGACAGGGGCGTGAAAAACTGTTTTTT
TRBV7-2	NA	NA	TRBJ1-3	CASSLVLGRLSGNTIYF	TGTGCCAGCAGCTTAGTTCTGGGACGCCTCTCTGGAAACACCATATATTTT
TRBV29-1	TRBD1	NA	TRBJ1-3	CSVEQGAQAGNTIYF	TGCAGCGTTGAGCAGGGGGCTCAAGCAGGAAACACCATATATTTT
TRBV28	TRBD1	NA	TRBJ2-7	CASTFGDRTNEQYF	TGTGCCAGCACCTTCGGGGACAGGACGAACGAGCAGTACTTC
TRBV27	NA	NA	TRBJ2-6	CASSSLRSQPGANVLTF	TGTGCCAGCAGTTCCCTCCGATCCCAGCCCGGGGCCAACGTCCTGACTTTC
TRBV15	TRBD2	NA	TRBJ2-5	CATSSSGRPRETQYF	TGTGCCACCAGCAGTAGCGGGAGGCCCCGGGAGACCCAGTACTTC
TRBV6-5	TRBD1	NA	TRBJ1-5	CASTLDRDNQPQHF	TGTGCCAGCACCCTGGACAGGGACAATCAGCCCCAGCATTTT
TRBV3-1/TRBV3-2	NA	NA	TRBJ1-5	CASSQERGNQPQHF	TGTGCCAGCAGCCAAGAACGGGGAAATCAGCCCCAGCATTTT
TRBV5-1	NA	NA	TRBJ2-5	CASSLDGQQETQYF	TGCGCCAGCAGCTTGGACGGTCAGCAAGAGACCCAGTACTTC